This T cell receptor (beta chain) was recorded in a study of T cell repertoires in cytomegalovirus infection (dated by TCRdb to between 2018 and 2021). The study in broad terms: Recently identified HLA-C-restricted CMV epitopes, whose presentation resists viral immunomodulation, were targeted by peptide stimulations together with well-studied HLA-B-restricted epitopes. Because public TCR beta signatures pointed to carriage of CMV infection together with the matching HLA type, the HLA type of each donor mattered for the analysis.

Points the paper makes about the study in general: The ex vivo response was dominated by HLA-C-restricted CMV-specific TCR beta clonotypes, and the single most frequent clonotype in two of eight donors was supplied by these HLA-C-restricted clonotypes. In both this cohort and an independent cohort of several hundred donors, the cumulative frequency of public TCR beta family members distinguished carriers of CMV infection plus the relevant HLA type.

A remark on this clonotype: This clone's antigen is unknown. Base qualities are not at hand, and no much larger clone is one base apart.

This specimen's treatment or condition label, per the study, means: in vitro stimulation with specific CMV peptide epitopes to enrich CMV-specific T cells. The instrument given in TCRdb is Illumina HiSeq 1500. Through fastp at Q25 and MiXCR, TCRdb rebuilt clones from the public reads, retaining in-frame beta chains. A single entry per CDR3 protein holds the most common genes and DNA from its merged rows. Here the sample has about 350,000 distinct CDR3 sequences; around a third occur a single time. The ten largest clones add up to about 13% of the sample. V was cut back by 6 bases and J by 8 bases, leaving a gap of 14 bases between them. The CDR3 measures 13 amino acids from cysteine to phenylalanine. Kept here is only the CDR3 DNA, which spans 39 bases and is read in frame from base 1. Reading the germline V gene gives CDR1 SNHLY and CDR2 FYNNEI.

The chain uses TRBV2 and TRBJ2-1; the D region possibly corresponds to TRBD2 (6 bases align). The specimen comprised cultured PBMCs, sampled from culture after CMV antigen stimulation. The TCR sequence derives from a human donor in good health (CMV status not recorded). Some clones in this sample may be carry-over from other donors' samples. The CDR3 corresponds to CASRAVLAHEQFF. The nucleotide sequence is given as TGTGCCAGCAGGGCCGTACTAGCCCATGAGCAGTTCTTC.